The source of this TCR beta chain is a study of technical replicates of blood from a handful of donors. Data came from immunoSEQ multiplex PCR; TCRdb stores just in-frame clones and leaves some out. The sample lists some 94,000 clones; approximately 94% were seen once. The CDR3 sequence is 14 residues long. Trimming removed 0 bases from V and 8 bases from J, with 10 bases in between. Germline lookup yields CDR1 MNHEY and CDR2 SVGAGI. The sequence came from a human donor in good health. Sequencing was done on a sample of T cells isolated from PBMCs. This chain joins TRBV6-5 and TRBJ1-4, with D possibly matching TRBD1 (5 bases). The chain's CDR3 is CASSYSRGREKLFF. The CDR3 bases are TGTGCCAGCAGTTACTCGCGGGGCCGGGAAAAACTGTTTTTT.